The 22 T cell receptor beta chains given below trace back to one sample, sequenced in a study of blood T cell repertoires in COVID-19. Clones were sequenced by immunoSEQ multiplex PCR, and TCRdb holds only the in-frame ones, with some missing. Among approximately 31,000 clones, 89% were seen once, and the ten largest hold 25% to 35%. The sequenced sample consisted of peripheral blood. The receptors here all came from a man older than 75 with acute or convalescent COVID-19.

The CDR3 DNA reads as TGTGCCAGCAGTACCAGGACTAGCGGGGGATCCACAGATACGCAGTATTTT. Protein sequence: CASSTRTSGGSTDTQYF. The chain recombines TRBV27 with TRBJ2-3, with 13 bases fitting TRBD2. CDR1 and CDR2 from the germline V gene are MNHEY and SMNVEV (reference sequence). Trimming cost V 5 bases and J 2 bases; bases outside gene matches: 7. The CDR3 runs 17 residues.

The chain uses TRBV10-3 and TRBJ2-7; 8 positions agree with TRBD1. Germline-derived CDR1 and CDR2 are ENHRY and SYGVKD. J lost 5 bases, V lost 6 bases, and 9 bases had no gene match. The CDR3 has 14 amino acids. CDR3 in amino acids: CAISLGQGWNEQYF. Here the CDR3 DNA reads TGTGCCATCAGCTTAGGACAGGGTTGGAACGAGCAGTACTTC.

This clone has just a few counts. This rearrangement joins TRBV6-4 to TRBJ1-2; TRBD1 aligns across 8 bases. V dropped 6 bases and J dropped 4; count of bases not matched to a gene: 7. This CDR3 is built from 14 residues. The germline V gene has CDR1 MRHNA and CDR2 SNTAGT. The CDR3 protein is CASRNDRGSYGYTF. The CDR3, as DNA: TGTGCCAGCAGGAACGACAGGGGAAGCTATGGCTACACCTTC.

The chain combines TRBV1 with TRBJ2-1; the table's TRBD2 call for D was not verified on the DNA. TRBV1 corresponds to a pseudogene. The CDR3 runs 21 residues. The CDR3 DNA reads TGCACCAGCAGCCAAGTAGGCGGGGTGGCTAGCGGGTTCCCCTCCTACAATGAGCAGTTCTTC. The encoded protein is CTSSQVGGVASGFPSYNEQFF.

This chain links TRBV18 with TRBJ2-5; 10 bases match TRBD1. The CDR3 contains 14 residues. V gave up 1 base and J gave up 4 bases; unmatched junction bases: 0. Germline V CDR1 and CDR2: KGHSH, LQKENI. In nucleotides, the CDR3 is TGTGCCAGCTCACCACGGACAGGGGGAGAGACCCAGTACTTC. This gives the protein CASSPRTGGETQYF.

This chain connects TRBV7-2 to TRBJ2-1; 8 nucleotides line up with TRBD2. With 7 bases clipped from V and 2 bases from J, the junction kept 7 bases outside the gene matches. Looked up from germline, CDR1 is SGHTA and CDR2 is FQGNSA. The CDR3 totals 15 residues. DNA of the CDR3: TGTGCCAGCACCCTGAGCGGGGGACCCTACAATGAGCAGTTCTTC. It specifies CASTLSGGPYNEQFF.

V is TRBV7-9 and J is TRBJ1-6; the D is unclear. Trimming shortened V by 6 bases and J by 10 bases, and 19 bases separated the two germline ends. This CDR3 spans 15 amino acids. Per germline, CDR1 SEHNR and CDR2 FQNEAQ (reference sequence). The CDR3 coding sequence is TGTGCCAGCAGAAAGTCCGGGATCGACGGGTCACCCCTCCACTTT. It specifies CASRKSGIDGSPLHF.

The chain is built from TRBV19 and TRBJ1-5; TRBD1 matches 7 bases. J was trimmed by 4 bases and V by 10 bases; bases with no gene match: 16. This CDR3 is 16 amino acids long. The germline V gene has CDR1 LNHDA and CDR2 SQIVND (reference sequence). DNA of the CDR3: TGTGCCACCCTGACCCAATCCGGGACAGTTAATCAGCCCCAGCATTTT. Translated, it gives CATLTQSGTVNQPQHF.

J is TRBJ2-3 and V is TRBV4-1; TRBD2 is a possible D gene (6 bases). Looked up from germline, CDR1 is MGHRA and CDR2 is YSYEKL. V lost 4 bases and J 2 bases, leaving 19 bases between the germline ends. The CDR3 has 17 residues. CDR3 sequence: CASSLFDGGALTDTQYF. The CDR3 coding sequence is TGCGCCAGCAGCCTATTTGACGGCGGGGCTCTCACAGATACGCAGTATTTT.

This chain connects TRBV5-1 to TRBJ1-1; D gene unclear. Trimming took off 5 bases at V and 6 bases at J, with 17 bases between the two ends. Germline V gene sequence: CDR1 SGHRS, CDR2 YFSETQ. The CDR3 is 14 residues long. CDR3 in DNA: TGCGCCAGCAGAATAGACGGGAGGGTTCCTGAAGCTTTCTTT. This encodes CASRIDGRVPEAFF.

The chain recombines TRBV18 with TRBJ1-2, with 12 bases identical to TRBD1. This CDR3 has 16 amino acids. V lost 3 bases to trimming and J lost 6 bases; unmatched junction nucleotides: 8. CDR1 is KGHSH and CDR2 is LQKENI in the germline V gene. As DNA, the CDR3 is TGTGCCAGCTCACCGTCGGGGACAGGGGGCGCGGATGGCTACACCTTC. It codes for CASSPSGTGGADGYTF.

The rearrangement joins TRBV7-9 to TRBJ1-1; D unclear. CDR3 length equals 13 residues. Looked up from germline, CDR1 is SEHNR and CDR2 is FQNEAQ (reference sequence). V shed 5 bases and J shed 7 bases, with 14 bases lying between them. The CDR3 nucleotides read TGTGCCAGCAGCAACAGAATGGGTGGTGAAGCTTTCTTT. The encoded protein is CASSNRMGGEAFF.

V usage is TRBV6-5 and J usage is TRBJ1-4; unclear D gene. Trimming took off 2 bases at V and 11 bases at J, with 15 bases between the two ends. The CDR3 sequence is 14 residues long. Germline lookup yields CDR1 MNHEY and CDR2 SVGAGI. CDR3 region: CASSYRLRAEKLFF. Here the CDR3 DNA reads TGTGCCAGCAGTTACCGTCTCCGAGCCGAGAAACTGTTTTTT.

The chain couples TRBV3-1 (or the pseudogene TRBV3-2) to TRBJ2-5, with D perhaps matching TRBD1 (5 bases). The CDR3 spans 14 residues. Looked up from germline, CDR1 is LGHDT and CDR2 is YNNKEL (reference sequence). Trimming removed 2 bases from V and 5 bases from J, with 12 bases in between. The CDR3 DNA reads as TGTGCCAGCAGCCAAATTGTGGGGCGTGAGACCCAGTACTTC. Translating it yields CASSQIVGRETQYF.

V is TRBV3-1 (or the pseudogene TRBV3-2) and J is TRBJ2-7; TRBD2 might be the D (5 bases). The CDR3 sequence is 14 residues long. Germline V CDR1 and CDR2: LGHDT, YNNKEL (reference sequence). V was cut by 8 bases and J by 3 bases, with 17 bases left in between. The CDR3 here is CASGVRGPNYEQYF. The CDR3 bases are TGTGCCAGCGGGGTCCGAGGGCCCAACTACGAGCAGTACTTC.

J is TRBJ2-1 and V is TRBV5-1, with unresolved D. V gave up 0 bases and J gave up 6 bases, with 10 bases separating them. Germline assignment: CDR1 SGHRS and CDR2 YFSETQ. The CDR3 is 14 residues long. The DNA for the CDR3 is TGCGCCAGCAGCTTGGTCCCTTCCCTCAATGAGCAGTTCTTC. Its protein is CASSLVPSLNEQFF.

The chain carries TRBV28 and TRBJ1-4, with 7 bases that match TRBD1. CDR3 length equals 15 residues. The V gene end was trimmed by 5 bases and the J gene end by 4 bases; junction bases not matched to a gene: 7. Per the germline V gene, CDR1 is MDHEN and CDR2 is SYDVKM. This CDR3 reads CASSLPGQINEKLFF. The CDR3 DNA reads TGTGCCAGCAGTCTCCCGGGACAGATTAATGAAAAACTGTTTTTT.

The chain carries TRBV11-3 and TRBJ2-1; tentative D call: TRBD2 (5 bases). CDR3 length: 18 residues. Germline V lookup: CDR1 SGHNT, CDR2 YENEEA. Trimming took 1 base from V and 0 from J, leaving 16 bases between them. CDR3 sequence (DNA): TGTGCCAGCAGCTTAGGTGCTTCTAGCCGGAGCTCCTACAATGAGCAGTTCTTC. This translates into CASSLGASSRSSYNEQFF.

The chain carries TRBV7-9 and TRBJ1-3; 10 bases agree with TRBD1. Germline V lookup: CDR1 SEHNR, CDR2 FQNEAQ (reference sequence). The J segment lost 2 bases and the V segment lost 4 bases, leaving 8 bases of the junction unmatched. CDR3 size: 17 residues. As DNA, the CDR3 is TGTGCCAGCAGCTCGGGTGGGACAGGGGAACCTGGAAACACCATATATTTT. Its protein is CASSSGGTGEPGNTIYF.

This clone has just one count. The chain is built from TRBV19 and TRBJ1-3; 7 bases line up with TRBD1. V was pared by 5 bases and J by 1 base, with 11 bases of the junction left unmatched. The CDR3 covers 17 residues. Germline V gives CDR1 LNHDA, CDR2 SQIVND (reference sequence). CDR3 protein: CASSSQGVDASGNTIYF. The CDR3 nucleotides are TGTGCCAGTAGTTCCCAGGGGGTGGACGCTTCTGGAAACACCATATATTTT.

The rearrangement links TRBV7-9 to TRBJ1-4; D remains ambiguous. The CDR3 runs to 14 residues. V was cut by 1 base and J by 4 bases, with 7 bases left in between. Germline V lookup: CDR1 SEHNR, CDR2 FQNEAQ (reference sequence). DNA of the CDR3: TGTGCCAGCAGCTTAGACAGCCATAATGAAAAACTGTTTTTT. Its protein product is CASSLDSHNEKLFF.

The chain links TRBV5-4 to TRBJ2-6; the D gene is possibly TRBD2 (5 bases). Trimming shortened V by 7 bases and J by 0 bases, and 14 bases separated the two germline ends. CDR1 is SGHNT and CDR2 is YYREEE in the germline V gene (reference sequence). This CDR3 contains 16 residues. CDR3 sequence reads: CASGASFSSGANVLTF. CDR3 DNA sequence: TGTGCCAGCGGCGCTAGCTTCAGCTCTGGGGCCAACGTCCTGACTTTC.